These 9 T cell receptor beta chains came from one sample sequenced in a study of vaccination and CD4 T cells after COVID-19. As for treatment: roughly 10-day PBMC culture with coronavirus spike peptide pools or control peptides (ViraFEST assay). For these TCRs, the target antigens are not known. Sequencing of cultured CD4+ T cell DNA used the Oncomine TCR Beta short-read assay. TCRdb redid the calling of the PCR reads with MiXCR, one entry per CDR3 protein. The sample shows about 25,000 distinct CDR3 sequences, roughly 50% of them seen only once. Input material: CD4+ T cells from blood, cultured in vitro. These receptor sequences come from a human donor who had recovered from COVID-19.

The rearrangement uses TRBV28 and TRBJ1-1; TRBD1 is a possible D gene (5 bases). Germline V gene data show CDR1 as MDHEN and CDR2 as SYDVKM. V was pared by 8 bases and J by 1 base, with 20 bases between. The CDR3 is 16 amino acids. For the CDR3, the DNA is TGTGCCAGCCTTCCCCCCGGGGACTGGAAGAACACTGAAGCTTTCTTT. Translating gives CASLPPGDWKNTEAFF.

The chain is built from TRBV14 and TRBJ2-7, with D hard to call. CDR1 is SGHDN and CDR2 is FVKESK in the germline V gene. Trimming removed 4 bases from V and 4 bases from J, with 11 bases in between. CDR3 length equals 13 residues. The chain's CDR3 is CASSPRSGYEQYF. The DNA of the CDR3 is TGTGCCAGCAGCCCCCGCTCCGGGTACGAGCAGTACTTC.

In nucleotides, the CDR3 is TGTGCCAGCAGCTTACGGTCCACCACAGATACGCAGTATTTT. Translated: CASSLRSTTDTQYF. The chain carries TRBV7-9 and TRBJ2-3; D gene unclear. Per germline, CDR1 SEHNR and CDR2 FQNEAQ (reference sequence). V lost 2 bases and J lost 2, with 8 bases in between. The CDR3 spans 14 residues.

This clonotype was counted a few times. This chain uses TRBV20-1 with TRBJ2-1, with no clear D. The CDR3 is made up of 13 amino acids. CDR1 DFQATT and CDR2 SNEGSKA come from the germline V gene (reference sequence). Deletions cut 4 bases from V and 4 bases from J, with 11 bases between. The CDR3 region has the DNA TGCAGTGCTACGATTCAGGTGTACAATGAGCAGTTCTTC. Its protein product is CSATIQVYNEQFF.

V and J are TRBV7-2 and TRBJ2-1, with 10 nucleotides matching TRBD2. The V gene's germline CDR1 is SGHTA and CDR2 FQGNSA. The CDR3 sequence is 12 residues long. V shed 5 bases, J shed 11 bases, and the junction held 3 bases outside the gene matches. The CDR3 DNA is TGTGCCAGCAGCCGGACTAGCGGCCAGCAGTTCTTC. Protein sequence: CASSRTSGQQFF.

The genes are TRBV14 and TRBJ1-2; no reliable D call. CDR3 length equals 14 residues. The V end was cut by 0 bases, the J end by 7 bases, with 12 bases between. Germline CDR1 reads SGHDN; CDR2 reads FVKESK. The CDR3 sequence is CASSQELRDRGYTF. The CDR3 nucleotides read TGTGCCAGCAGCCAAGAATTGCGGGATCGTGGCTACACCTTC.

The chain joins TRBV27 to TRBJ2-5; possible D gene TRBD1, 5 bases. V was trimmed by 5 bases and J by 5 bases, leaving 15 bases between them. This CDR3 region has 14 residues. CDR1 and CDR2 (germline): MNHEY, SMNVEV (reference sequence). The CDR3 region is CASSPSRVDETQYF. In DNA, the CDR3 is TGTGCCAGCAGTCCGAGCAGGGTGGACGAGACCCAGTACTTC.

The CDR3 nucleotides read TGTGCCAGCAGAAGGACAGGGACGCCTTTCTTT. Protein: CASRRTGTPFF. V and J are TRBV28 and TRBJ1-1; 8 nucleotides align to TRBD1. The germline CDR1 and CDR2 sequences are MDHEN and SYDVKM. There are 11 residues in the CDR3. V dropped 6 bases and J dropped 12; count of bases not matched to a gene: 6.

The chain joins TRBV10-3 to TRBJ2-3; TRBD2 matches at 13 bases. Germline V CDR1 and CDR2: ENHRY, SYGVKD. Trimming cost V 4 bases and J 2 bases; bases outside gene matches: 3. This CDR3 is 16 amino acids long. Here the CDR3 reads CAISAGLAGATDTQYF. The CDR3 nucleotides read TGTGCCATCAGTGCCGGACTAGCGGGAGCCACAGATACGCAGTATTTT.